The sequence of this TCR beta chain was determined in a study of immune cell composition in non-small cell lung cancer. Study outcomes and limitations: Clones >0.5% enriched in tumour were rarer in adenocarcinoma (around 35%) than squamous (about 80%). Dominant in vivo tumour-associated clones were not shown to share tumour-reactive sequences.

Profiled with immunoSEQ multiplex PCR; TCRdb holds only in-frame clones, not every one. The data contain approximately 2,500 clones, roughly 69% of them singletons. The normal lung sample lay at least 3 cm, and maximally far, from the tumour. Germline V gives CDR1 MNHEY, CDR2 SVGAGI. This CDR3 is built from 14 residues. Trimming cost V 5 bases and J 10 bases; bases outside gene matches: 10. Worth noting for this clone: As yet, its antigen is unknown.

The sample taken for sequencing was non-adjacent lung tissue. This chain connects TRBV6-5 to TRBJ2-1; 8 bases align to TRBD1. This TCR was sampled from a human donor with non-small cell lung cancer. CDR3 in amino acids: CASSPGGPRNEQFF. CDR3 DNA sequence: TGTGCCAGCAGTCCAGGGGGCCCCCGGAACGAGCAGTTCTTC.